Listed below are T cell receptor beta chains from one sample, sequenced in a study of T cell repertoires in cytomegalovirus infection. Each CDR3 protein is one row after TCRdb ran MiXCR on the reads. The repertoire holds roughly 350,000 distinct CDR3 sequences, with approximately 30% as singletons. No cognate antigen is known for these TCRs. Sequences were derived from cultured PBMCs, sampled from culture after CMV antigen stimulation. Receptor source: a human donor in good health (CMV status not recorded). Some clones in this sample may be carry-over from other donors' samples. CDR3s include the opening cysteine and the closing phenylalanine or tryptophan. Each record gives: V gene, D gene, J gene, CDR3 protein. D genes are given only for firm matches.

TRBV7-2	-	TRBJ1-2	CASSLDGNYGYTF
TRBV6-2/TRBV6-3	-	TRBJ2-7	CASISQGSGEQYF
TRBV27	TRBD2	TRBJ2-3	CASSPPREGGTDTQYF
TRBV6-5	-	TRBJ2-6	CASSYGGASGANVLTF
TRBV29-1	-	TRBJ1-2	CSVVYPGFYGYTF
TRBV28	-	TRBJ1-2	CASSLGGLSIYGYTF
TRBV20-1	-	TRBJ2-5	CSAISSAYQETQYF
TRBV19	-	TRBJ2-2	CASSIQTGSNTGELFF
TRBV6-1	-	TRBJ2-7	CASSVTNLYEQYF
TRBV29-1	-	TRBJ1-1	CSVGGGPNTEAFF
TRBV7-6	-	TRBJ2-1	CASSSPAVSYNEQFF
TRBV5-5	-	TRBJ2-1	CASRHRYSSYNEQFF
TRBV28	TRBD1	TRBJ1-4	CASNGGGAREKLFF
TRBV19	-	TRBJ1-5	CASELRDTYQPQHF
TRBV7-8	-	TRBJ2-5	CASSSFVRPGQETQYF
TRBV12-5	-	TRBJ1-3	CASGLVQSSSGNTIYF
TRBV7-9	-	TRBJ1-6	CASSPGGPDSPLHF
TRBV19	-	TRBJ1-5	CASSWGRGNRQPQHF
TRBV7-6	-	TRBJ2-7	CASSLATGTYEQYF
TRBV19	TRBD2	TRBJ2-1	CASSMTGGLAAYNEQFF
TRBV11-2	-	TRBJ2-7	CASSLVGGAEQYF
TRBV15	-	TRBJ2-3	CATSRGATRFDTQYF
TRBV7-8	-	TRBJ1-1	CASSRGSDSFINTEAFF
TRBV7-2	TRBD1	TRBJ2-4	CASRPDRGGIQYF
TRBV7-9	-	TRBJ1-1	CASSIPSGATYSEAFF
TRBV9	TRBD2	TRBJ2-5	CASSVGGRAVETQYF
TRBV5-1	-	TRBJ2-2	CASSLVGLGNTGELFF
TRBV4-3	-	TRBJ1-4	CASSQDIGTQPHYPPATNEKLFF
TRBV4-3	TRBD1	TRBJ2-3	CASSSLTGRSTDTQYF
TRBV13	-	TRBJ1-1	CASSSGRPNTEAFF
TRBV11-2	-	TRBJ2-7	CASSFGRPSPYEQYF
TRBV5-1	TRBD2	TRBJ2-5	CASSRAGGLQETQYF
TRBV5-5	-	TRBJ2-7	CASSLAPLRDEQYF
TRBV20-1	-	TRBJ1-5	CSARKLDSGPGQPQHF
TRBV28	-	TRBJ2-3	CASSPTLGVRGTDTQYF
TRBV7-9	TRBD2	TRBJ2-3	CASSPGTSGRRAQGDTQYF
TRBV20-1	-	TRBJ2-7	CSARDLGSSSYEQYF
TRBV7-2	TRBD2	TRBJ2-1	CASSPTSDSVNEQFF
TRBV7-2	TRBD1	TRBJ2-3	CASSLQGARGTDTQYF
TRBV13	-	TRBJ1-2	CASSLVVGTPYGYTF
TRBV7-6	-	TRBJ1-1	CASSLNEKERAFF
TRBV10-3	-	TRBJ2-6	CAISEWGPQGSGANVLTF
TRBV28	-	TRBJ2-5	CASSLPDASATQYF
TRBV19	-	TRBJ2-7	CASSRTVSYEQYF
TRBV27	-	TRBJ2-1	CASSFNGRNEQFF
TRBV7-3	-	TRBJ2-1	CASSLKAAPLYNEQFF
TRBV7-2	TRBD2	TRBJ2-1	CASSEPGTSGRRVYNEQFF
TRBV25-1	-	TRBJ2-2	CASIHQFTGELFF
TRBV7-9	-	TRBJ1-6	CASSDPRGNSPLHF
TRBV6-2/TRBV6-3	-	TRBJ2-7	CASSYGRSGSVHEQYF
TRBV11-2	TRBD2	TRBJ2-7	CASTGDYSSYEQYF
TRBV12-3/TRBV12-4	-	TRBJ1-1	CASSLGTWNTEAFF
TRBV2	-	TRBJ2-3	CASSPGVEGTDTQYF
TRBV7-9	-	TRBJ2-7	CASSSTGSSYEQYF
TRBV2	-	TRBJ1-4	CASSEEFDSLKLFF
TRBV4-3	-	TRBJ1-2	CASSQEYAILDGYTF
TRBV6-5	-	TRBJ2-5	CASTPTGLETQYF